A selection of T cell receptor beta chains follows, all from one sample in a study of T cell repertoires in cytomegalovirus infection. One entry per CDR3 protein, called by TCRdb with MiXCR from the reads. Of under 250,000 distinct CDR3 sequences in the sample, 6% to 8% were seen once. Input material: PBMCs. These receptors were taken from a human donor in good health (CMV status not recorded). Some clones in this sample may be carry-over from other donors' samples. The CDR3 runs from the conserved cysteine through the conserved F or W. A D gene is named only where the DNA matches it firmly. Clone sizes are given selectively: once, few, many, or a class where the clone is expanded.

v_call	j_call	cdr3_length	clone_size	d_call	cdr3_aa	cdr3_nt
TRBV7-2	TRBJ1-5	15	-	-	CASSLVQGPNQPQHF	TGTGCCAGCAGCTTAGTGCAGGGTCCAAATCAGCCCCAGCATTTT
TRBV7-2	TRBJ1-2	17	many	TRBD1	CASSFPGQGPTSYGYTF	TGTGCCAGCAGCTTTCCGGGACAGGGGCCTACTTCCTATGGCTACACCTTC
TRBV28	TRBJ2-7	14	many	-	CASGPPGRDYEQYF	TGTGCCAGCGGGCCCCCGGGCAGGGACTACGAGCAGTACTTC
TRBV9	TRBJ2-1	16	many	TRBD2	CASSPLGGGNRNEQFF	TGTGCCAGCAGCCCCCTCGGCGGGGGGAATCGCAATGAGCAGTTCTTC
TRBV10-3	TRBJ1-2	16	-	-	CAISDLTGTQNYGYTF	TGTGCCATCAGTGACCTCACCGGGACACAAAACTATGGCTACACCTTC
TRBV5-1	TRBJ2-7	13	many	-	CASSGWGAYEQYF	TGCGCCAGCAGCGGGTGGGGAGCCTACGAGCAGTACTTC
TRBV4-2	TRBJ1-5	16	many	-	CASSQDGIVSNQPQHF	TGTGCCAGCAGCCAAGATGGGATAGTCTCCAATCAGCCCCAGCATTTT
TRBV7-6	TRBJ1-2	11	many	-	CASSSLGLYTF	TGTGCCAGCAGCTCACTGGGCCTCTACACCTTC
TRBV7-2	TRBJ1-5	12	many	-	CASSPIMGPQHF	TGTGCCAGCAGCCCGATCATGGGACCCCAGCATTTT
TRBV4-3	TRBJ1-2	13	many	-	CASSQVVHYGYTF	TGCGCCAGCAGCCAAGTCGTCCACTATGGCTACACCTTC
TRBV6-2/TRBV6-3	TRBJ2-1	19	few	-	CASRKLSRMSSGTYNEQFF	TGTGCCAGCAGGAAACTCTCGAGAATGTCCTCCGGCACCTACAATGAGCAGTTCTTC
TRBV7-9	TRBJ1-1	13	many	-	CASSSGHGTEAFF	TGTGCCAGCAGTTCCGGACACGGCACTGAAGCTTTCTTT
TRBV30	TRBJ1-5	15	few	-	CAWGFEGARNQPQHF	TGTGCCTGGGGCTTCGAGGGAGCGCGCAATCAGCCCCAGCATTTT
TRBV28	TRBJ1-2	12	many	-	CASSSGVYGYTF	TGTGCCAGCAGTTCGGGGGTCTATGGCTACACCTTC
TRBV28	TRBJ2-5	13	many	TRBD2	CASSEEGGETQYF	TGTGCCAGCAGTGAAGAGGGAGGGGAGACCCAGTACTTC
TRBV27	TRBJ1-5	14	many	TRBD1	CASRPGQGLQPQHF	TGTGCCAGCAGGCCGGGACAGGGACTTCAGCCCCAGCATTTT
TRBV12-3/TRBV12-4	TRBJ1-2	15	many	TRBD1	CASSPRTGSNYGYTF	TGTGCCAGCAGTCCCAGGACAGGATCTAACTATGGCTACACCTTC